This T cell receptor (beta chain) was captured in a study of T cells in Graves' hyperthyroidism and ophthalmopathy. Notes on the study in general: Most thyroid clonotypes that were expanded above 0.001 also turned up in blood.

This clonotype was found many times. Its antigen is unidentified. Amplified TCR beta CDR3 regions came from RNA transcripts. TCR CDR3 underwent first-round RT-PCR with the HTBI primer set. Each CDR3 protein gets one entry after TCRdb re-called the multiplex PCR reads with MiXCR. The table lists 700,000 to 950,000 distinct CDR3 sequences, 35% of them singletons. CDR3 length equals 13 residues. Germline CDR1 is LNHDA and CDR2 is SQIVND (reference sequence). With 5 bases removed from V and 9 bases from J, the gap between germline ends came to 11 bases. Patients aged 18 to 65 had newly diagnosed hyperthyroidism that had lasted under 2 months.

V and J are TRBV19 and TRBJ1-6; unclear D gene. The clonotype comes from a woman aged 40 to 50 with Graves' hyperthyroidism. The sample comprised blood. Here the CDR3 reads CASSPFSRSPLHF. DNA of the CDR3: TGTGCCAGTAGTCCATTCAGTCGTTCACCCCTCCACTTT.